The source of this TCR beta chain is a study of blood T cell repertoires in COVID-19. Study-wide background: PBMCs, B-cell-depleted T cells, or T cells were the source of the cDNA or gDNA that made up the material.

Germline V lookup: CDR1 LNHDA, CDR2 SQIVND (reference sequence). The CDR3 consists of 14 residues. V lost 3 bases to trimming and J lost 9 bases, with 15 bases between them. Clones were read by immunoSEQ multiplex PCR, and TCRdb kept only the in-frame ones, dropping some. Of about 380,000 clones listed, 70% to 90% are singletons. Residents of over 20 US areas, aged roughly 18 to 89 years, made up the participants. Donors in Cohort 3 who had recovered were those with two negative PCRs, healthcare professional clearance, or resolution of their symptoms. This sequence was found in a woman between 18 and 29 years old who had recovered from COVID-19. The rearrangement joins TRBV19 to TRBJ1-5; no clear D. Sequenced material: PBMCs or T cells enriched from blood (not recorded which). CDR3 protein: CASSILAGVRPQHF. In DNA, the CDR3 is TGTGCCAGTAGTATTCTTGCCGGGGTAAGGCCCCAGCATTTT.